A selection of T cell receptor beta chains follows, all from one sample in a study of cytomegalovirus exposure and HLA in healthy donors. Profiled with immunoSEQ multiplex PCR; TCRdb holds only in-frame clones, not every one. The sample lists 150,000 to 200,000 clones; roughly 80% were seen once. The sample taken for sequencing was PBMCs. The source is a woman aged 50 to 60 in good health and CMV-seronegative. CDR3s include the opening cysteine and the closing phenylalanine or tryptophan. A D gene is named only where the DNA matches it firmly. The size field is filled for only some rows; it gives once, few, many or a size class.

16 | - | - | TRBJ2-2 | TRBV6-6 | TGTGCCAGCAGTCCGCATCCGGGACTTAACACCGGGGAGCTGTTTTTT | CASSPHPGLNTGELFF
12 | TRBD1 | - | TRBJ1-4 | TRBV28 | TGTGCCAGCAGCCCGAGACAGGGAAAACTGTTTTTT | CASSPRQGKLFF
14 | TRBD2 | few | TRBJ2-1 | TRBV5-1 | TGCGCCAGCAGCCCTAGCGGGAGTAATGTTGAGCAGTTCTTC | CASSPSGSNVEQFF
14 | TRBD1 | - | TRBJ1-1 | TRBV19 | TGTGCCAGTAGTCTCGGGACAGGGTCCACTGAAGCTTTCTTT | CASSLGTGSTEAFF
13 | - | - | TRBJ2-7 | TRBV28 | TGTGCCAGCAGACCACCGGCACGGGGCGAGCAGTACTTC | CASRPPARGEQYF
14 | TRBD1 | - | TRBJ2-7 | TRBV7-3 | TGTGCCAGCAGCTTGGACAGGGTCTCTCACGAGCAGTACTTC | CASSLDRVSHEQYF
13 | - | - | TRBJ1-5 | TRBV28 | TGTGCCAGCAGTTTAGCGGGGGGTCAGCCCCAGCATTTT | CASSLAGGQPQHF
15 | TRBD2 | - | TRBJ2-3 | TRBV7-2 | TGTGCCAGCAGCCCACTAGCGGGAGGTTCGGATACGCAGTATTTT | CASSPLAGGSDTQYF
12 | - | - | TRBJ2-6 | TRBV6-6 | TGTGCTGGATCCGGGGAGGCCAACGTCCTGACTTTC | CAGSGEANVLTF
14 | - | - | TRBJ1-6 | TRBV5-6 | TGTGCCAGCAGCTTGAGGCAGGGGAGTTCACCCCTCCACTTT | CASSLRQGSSPLHF
15 | - | - | TRBJ1-3 | TRBV19 | TGTGCCAGTAGTTCTCGCTGGGAGGAGGGAAACACCATATATTTT | CASSSRWEEGNTIYF
18 | - | - | TRBJ2-2 | TRBV7-7 | TGTGCCAGCAGCCCACGGCAGCGGGGGACAGGGATCTCCGGGGAGCTGTTTTTT | CASSPRQRGTGISGELFF
15 | - | - | TRBJ2-7 | TRBV5-1 | TGCGCCAGCAGCTTGGGGCCCCGAAGCGGATACGAGCAGTACTTC | CASSLGPRSGYEQYF
20 | TRBD1 | - | TRBJ2-6 | TRBV28 | TGTGCCAGCAGTCCTCCTGGACAGGGAATCCCCTACTCTGGGGCCAACGTCCTGACTTTC | CASSPPGQGIPYSGANVLTF
15 | TRBD1 | - | TRBJ1-4 | TRBV28 | TGTGCCAGCAGCCGTCCAGACAGGGGCTACGAAAAACTGTTTTTT | CASSRPDRGYEKLFF
11 | TRBD1 | once | TRBJ1-1 | TRBV28 | TGTGCCAGTAACGACAGGGATGAAGCTTTCTTT | CASNDRDEAFF
13 | TRBD1 | once | TRBJ1-3 | TRBV6-1 | TGTGCCAGCAGAGACAGGGCCGGAAACACCATATATTTT | CASRDRAGNTIYF